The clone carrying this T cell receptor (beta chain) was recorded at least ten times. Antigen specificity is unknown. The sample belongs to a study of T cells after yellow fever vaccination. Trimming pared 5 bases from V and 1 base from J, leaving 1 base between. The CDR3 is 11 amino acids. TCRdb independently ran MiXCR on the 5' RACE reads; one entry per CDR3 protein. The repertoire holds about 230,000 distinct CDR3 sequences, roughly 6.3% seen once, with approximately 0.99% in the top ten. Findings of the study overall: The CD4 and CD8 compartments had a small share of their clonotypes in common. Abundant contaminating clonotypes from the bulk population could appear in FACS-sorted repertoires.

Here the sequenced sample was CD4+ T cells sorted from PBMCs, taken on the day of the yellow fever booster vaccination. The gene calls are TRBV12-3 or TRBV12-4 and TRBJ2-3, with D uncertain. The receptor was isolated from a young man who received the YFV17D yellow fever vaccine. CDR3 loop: CASSRTDTQYF. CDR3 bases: TGTGCCAGCAGTCGCACAGATACGCAGTATTTT.